Sequencing of this T cell receptor beta chain was carried out in a study of early T cells in non-severe SARS-CoV-2 infection. Across the whole study: From unsorted whole blood, bulk RNA was sequenced, and the chains remained unpaired. Findings and limits, study-wide: Private and CD4 specificities were missed by VDJdb matching, skewed to anti-spike CD8.

This clonotype was counted only a few times. Its specificity is not known. This CDR3 region has 16 residues. Germline assignment: CDR1 MNHEY and CDR2 SVGEGT. V gave up 2 bases and J gave up 2 bases, with 14 bases separating them. As part of library construction, unique molecular identifiers were attached to individual cDNA molecules. MiXCR, applied by TCRdb to the 5' RACE reads, yields one record per CDR3 protein. The sample includes around 68,000 distinct CDR3 sequences, about 6% of them seen just once. The sequencing used whole blood, collected at baseline. This sequence was found in an adult who was a healthcare worker with PCR-confirmed SARS-CoV-2 infection or an uninfected control (not recorded which). The genes are TRBV6-2 or TRBV6-3 and TRBJ2-3; TRBD2 is a possible D gene (6 bases). The CDR3 sequence: CASSYILRGFTDTQYF. CDR3 DNA sequence: TGTGCCAGCAGTTACATCTTGCGGGGATTCACAGATACGCAGTATTTT.